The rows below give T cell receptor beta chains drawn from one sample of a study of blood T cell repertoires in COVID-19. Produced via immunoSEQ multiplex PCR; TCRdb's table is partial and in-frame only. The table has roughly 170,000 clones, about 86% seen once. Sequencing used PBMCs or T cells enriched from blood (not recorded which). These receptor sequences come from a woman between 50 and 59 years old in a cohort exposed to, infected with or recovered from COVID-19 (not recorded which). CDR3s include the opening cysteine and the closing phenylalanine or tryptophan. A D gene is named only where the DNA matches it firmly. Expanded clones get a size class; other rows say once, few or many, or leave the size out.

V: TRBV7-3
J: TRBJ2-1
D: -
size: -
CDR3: CASSLLTTGEQFF
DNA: TGTGCCAGCAGCCTCCTAACGACAGGTGAGCAGTTCTTC

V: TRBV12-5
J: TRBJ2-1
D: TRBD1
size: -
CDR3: CASGIQGATYNEQFF
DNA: TGTGCTAGTGGTATACAGGGGGCTACCTACAATGAGCAGTTCTTC

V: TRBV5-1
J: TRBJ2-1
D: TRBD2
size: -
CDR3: CASSLGRGLGSYNEQFF
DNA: TGCGCCAGCAGCTTGGGGCGGGGACTAGGCTCCTACAATGAGCAGTTCTTC

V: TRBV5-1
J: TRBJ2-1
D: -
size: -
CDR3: CASKSSRGSQVHEQFF
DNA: TGCGCCAGCAAATCAAGCCGGGGGAGTCAAGTTCATGAGCAGTTCTTC

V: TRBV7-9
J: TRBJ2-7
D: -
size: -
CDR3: CASSIAGQFSSYEQYF
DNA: TGTGCCAGCAGCATCGCAGGACAGTTCTCCTCCTACGAGCAGTACTTC

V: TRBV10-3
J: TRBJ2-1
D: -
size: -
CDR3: CATGQPEGVRNEQFF
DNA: TGTGCCACGGGACAACCCGAGGGAGTCAGGAATGAGCAGTTCTTC

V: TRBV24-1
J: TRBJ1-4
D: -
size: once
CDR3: CATSSSGTSREKLFF
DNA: TGTGCCACCAGTTCCTCCGGGACAAGTAGAGAAAAACTGTTTTTT

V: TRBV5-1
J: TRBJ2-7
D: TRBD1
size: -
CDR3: CASSGSRDSSYEQYF
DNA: TGCGCCAGCAGCGGGTCCCGGGACAGCTCCTACGAGCAGTACTTC

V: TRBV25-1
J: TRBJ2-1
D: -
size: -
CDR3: CASSSWLYNEQFF
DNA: TGTGCCAGCAGTAGTTGGCTTTACAATGAGCAGTTCTTC

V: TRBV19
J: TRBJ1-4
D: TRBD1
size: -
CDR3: CASSIDRGTGSDEKLFF
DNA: TGTGCCAGTAGTATAGACCGGGGGACAGGGTCTGACGAAAAACTGTTTTTT

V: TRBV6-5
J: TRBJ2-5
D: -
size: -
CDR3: CASSFSGVWETQYF
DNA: TGTGCCAGCAGTTTTTCGGGGGTCTGGGAGACCCAGTACTTC

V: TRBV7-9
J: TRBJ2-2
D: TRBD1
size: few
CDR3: CASSPRDRITGELFF
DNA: TGTGCCAGCAGCCCCCGGGACAGGATCACCGGGGAGCTGTTTTTT

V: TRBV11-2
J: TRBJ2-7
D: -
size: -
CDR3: CASSSPDSTSYEQYF
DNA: TGTGCCAGCAGCTCTCCCGACAGTACCTCCTACGAGCAGTACTTC

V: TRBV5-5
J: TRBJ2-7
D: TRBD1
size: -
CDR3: CASSFGDLGDRPYEQYF
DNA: TGTGCCAGCAGCTTCGGGGATTTGGGGGACAGGCCCTACGAGCAGTACTTC

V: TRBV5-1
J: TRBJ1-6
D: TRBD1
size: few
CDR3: CASSQGGGNSPLHF
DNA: TGCGCCAGCAGCCAGGGGGGAGGCAATTCACCCCTCCACTTT

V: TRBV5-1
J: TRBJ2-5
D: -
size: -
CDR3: CASTPISDNLGVETQYF
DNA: TGCGCCAGCACTCCTATATCGGACAACTTAGGTGTAGAGACCCAGTACTTC

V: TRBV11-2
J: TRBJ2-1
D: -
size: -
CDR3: CASSLGSYNEQFF
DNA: TGTGCCAGCAGCTTAGGGAGTTACAATGAGCAGTTCTTC

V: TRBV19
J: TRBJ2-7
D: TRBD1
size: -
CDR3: CASRRDRDFYEQYF
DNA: TGTGCCAGTCGCCGGGACAGGGACTTCTACGAGCAGTACTTC

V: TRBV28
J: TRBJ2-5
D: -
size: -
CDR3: CASRGTGEGTGGETQYF
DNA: TGTGCCAGCAGGGGTACAGGGGAGGGGACAGGTGGGGAGACCCAGTACTTC

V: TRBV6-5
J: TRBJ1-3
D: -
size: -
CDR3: CASSNLYSGNTIYF
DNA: TGTGCCAGCAGTAACCTATACTCTGGAAACACCATATATTTT

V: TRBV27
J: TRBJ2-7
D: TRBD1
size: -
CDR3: CASSLRDRGLYEQYF
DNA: TGTGCCAGCAGTTTAAGGGACAGGGGGCTGTACGAGCAGTACTTC

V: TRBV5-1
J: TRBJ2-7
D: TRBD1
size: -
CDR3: CASSLSYGTGIYEQYF
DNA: TGCGCCAGCAGCTTAAGCTACGGGACAGGGATCTACGAGCAGTACTTC

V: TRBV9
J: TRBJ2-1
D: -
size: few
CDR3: CASSALTTQDEQFF
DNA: TGTGCCAGCAGCGCCCTGACTACCCAGGATGAGCAGTTCTTC

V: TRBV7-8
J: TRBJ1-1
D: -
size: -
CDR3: CASSPLISGRNTEAFF
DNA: TGTGCCAGCAGCCCCTTGATTTCGGGGAGGAACACTGAAGCTTTCTTT

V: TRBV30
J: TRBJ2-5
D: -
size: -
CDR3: CAGTTSLETQYF
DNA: TGTGCCGGGACAACTAGTTTGGAGACCCAGTACTTC

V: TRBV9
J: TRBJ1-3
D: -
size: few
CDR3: CASSISDSGNTIYF
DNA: TGTGCCAGCAGCATCAGTGACTCTGGAAACACCATATATTTT

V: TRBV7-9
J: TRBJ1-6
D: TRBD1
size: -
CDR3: CASSPNRGNSPLHF
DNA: TGTGCCAGCAGCCCCAACAGGGGAAATTCACCCCTCCACTTT

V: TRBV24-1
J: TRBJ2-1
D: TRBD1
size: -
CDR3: CATRQGPSYNEQFF
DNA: TGTGCCACCAGACAGGGGCCCTCCTACAATGAGCAGTTCTTC

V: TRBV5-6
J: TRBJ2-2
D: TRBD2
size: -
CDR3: CASKSGAPNTGELFF
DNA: TGTGCCAGCAAAAGCGGGGCCCCGAACACCGGGGAGCTGTTTTTT

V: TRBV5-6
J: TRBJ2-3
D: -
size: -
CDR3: CASSLVGGGDTQYF
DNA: TGTGCCAGCAGCTTGGTGGGGGGAGGAGATACGCAGTATTTT

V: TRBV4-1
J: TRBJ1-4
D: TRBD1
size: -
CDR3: CARRTTGLDEKLFF
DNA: TGCGCGCGTAGAACGACAGGGTTGGACGAAAAACTGTTTTTT

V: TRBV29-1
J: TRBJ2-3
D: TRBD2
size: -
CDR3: CSVEDVAGGPRDTQYF
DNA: TGCAGCGTTGAAGACGTGGCGGGGGGGCCAAGGGATACGCAGTATTTT

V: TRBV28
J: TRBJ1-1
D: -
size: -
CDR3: CASSVTGNTEAFF
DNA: TGTGCCAGCAGTGTGACAGGGAACACTGAAGCTTTCTTT

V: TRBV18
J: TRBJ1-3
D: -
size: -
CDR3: CASSPSGRNTIYF
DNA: TGTGCCAGCTCACCATCAGGGCGAAACACCATATATTTT

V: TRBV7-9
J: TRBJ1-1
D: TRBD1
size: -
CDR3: CASSSRQGASEAFF
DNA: TGTGCCAGCAGCTCGAGACAGGGGGCGTCTGAAGCTTTCTTT

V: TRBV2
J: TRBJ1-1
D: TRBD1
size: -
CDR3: CASRRGGGQGWNEAFF
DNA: TGTGCCAGCAGGAGGGGGGGAGGACAGGGGTGGAATGAAGCTTTCTTT

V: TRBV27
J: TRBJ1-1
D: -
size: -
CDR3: CASSTRGVRNAEAFF
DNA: TGTGCCAGCAGTACCCGCGGGGTCCGGAACGCTGAAGCTTTCTTT

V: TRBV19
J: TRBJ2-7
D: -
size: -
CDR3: CASKGINRGGEQYF
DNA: TGTGCCAGTAAGGGGATCAACAGGGGAGGCGAGCAGTACTTC

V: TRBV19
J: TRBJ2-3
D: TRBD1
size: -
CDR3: CASSIPGQGGPDTQYF
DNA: TGTGCCAGTAGTATTCCGGGACAGGGTGGACCAGATACGCAGTATTTT

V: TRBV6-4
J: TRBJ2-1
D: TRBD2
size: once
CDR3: CASSDSPWGLAGGSGEQFF
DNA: TGTGCCAGCAGTGACAGCCCCTGGGGGCTAGCGGGAGGTTCGGGTGAGCAGTTCTTC

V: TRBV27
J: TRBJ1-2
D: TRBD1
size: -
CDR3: CASSSTTGSYGYTF
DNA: TGTGCCAGCAGTTCCACGACAGGGTCCTATGGCTACACCTTC

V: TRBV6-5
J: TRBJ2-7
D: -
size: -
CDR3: CASNTWESEQYF
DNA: TGTGCCAGCAATACATGGGAGTCCGAGCAGTACTTC

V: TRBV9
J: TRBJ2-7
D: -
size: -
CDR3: CASSVAIAGYEQYF
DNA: TGTGCCAGCAGCGTAGCGATAGCTGGCTACGAGCAGTACTTC

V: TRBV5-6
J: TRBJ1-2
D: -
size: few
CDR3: CASRPGSGLKWGYTF
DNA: TGTGCCAGCAGGCCGGGCAGCGGACTAAAATGGGGCTACACCTTC

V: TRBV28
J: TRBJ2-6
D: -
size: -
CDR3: CASSPQGTVGANVLTF
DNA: TGTGCCAGCAGTCCCCAGGGTACGGTTGGGGCCAACGTCCTGACTTTC

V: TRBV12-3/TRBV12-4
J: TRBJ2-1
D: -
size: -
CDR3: CASSEDSPNEQFF
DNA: TGTGCCAGCAGTGAGGACTCGCCCAATGAGCAGTTCTTC

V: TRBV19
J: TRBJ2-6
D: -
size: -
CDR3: CASSAGTFSGANVLTF
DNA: TGTGCCAGTAGTGCTGGGACATTCTCTGGGGCCAACGTCCTGACTTTC

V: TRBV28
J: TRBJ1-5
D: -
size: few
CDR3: CASSPRGAGDNQPQHF
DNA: TGTGCCAGCAGCCCCCGGGGGGCCGGTGACAATCAGCCCCAGCATTTT

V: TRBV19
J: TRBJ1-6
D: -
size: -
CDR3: CASTSSQPDSPLHF
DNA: TGTGCCAGTACCTCCTCACAGCCAGATTCACCCCTCCACTTT

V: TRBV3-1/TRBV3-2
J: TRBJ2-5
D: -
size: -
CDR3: CASSQTPGLGQETQYF
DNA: TGTGCCAGCAGCCAGACGCCAGGGCTTGGCCAAGAGACCCAGTACTTC